This paragraph reports one T cell receptor (beta chain). Here immunoSEQ multiplex PCR was the method, and the copy in TCRdb shows in-frame clones only, minus some. The sample includes approximately 270,000 clones, about 90% of them seen just once. V lost 7 bases and J 5 bases, leaving 17 bases between the germline ends. The CDR3 length is 14 residues. CDR1 and CDR2 (germline): MDHEN, SYDVKM. This entry is derived from a study of blood T cell repertoires in COVID-19. The sample consisted of PBMCs or T cells enriched from blood (not recorded which). The sequence derives from a woman in her twenties or thirties with acute COVID-19. The J gene is TRBJ2-5, the V gene TRBV28; a weak D match, TRBD2 (6 bases). DNA for the CDR3: TGTGCCAGCAAGCCCTGGGCGGCGGGGGAGACCCAGTACTTC. Translating gives CASKPWAAGETQYF.